Listed below are T cell receptor beta chains from one sample, sequenced in a study of T cells in tumors after PD-1 blockade. Assay: immunoSEQ multiplex PCR; the TCRdb copy retains only in-frame clones and omits some. Of several thousand clones listed, around two thirds are singletons. This sample comprised tumor tissue, obtained before anti-PD-1 treatment. These receptor sequences come from a human donor with basal cell carcinoma. Each CDR3 is given with its conserved first and last residue.

v_gene	CDR3aa
TRBV30	CAWRAPGTGLTDTQYF
TRBV27	CASSQGGGPSSYNEQFF
TRBV30	CAWSLRFSNTKEQETQYF
TRBV4-1	CASSQDPTGPSFSGNTIYF
TRBV7-8	CASSGANTEAFF
TRBV3-1/TRBV3-2	CASSPAGTGNSPLHF
TRBV5-1	CASSPGTSGSNVPDTQYF
TRBV7-9	CASSLAGTSADTQYF
TRBV27	CASSSRQPYSNQPQHF
TRBV7-2	CASRPTGSSGNTIYF
TRBV5-1	CASSKGDYGYTF
TRBV18	CASSPYLQPIYEQYF
TRBV5-8	CASSLAGAVNQPQHF
TRBV4-3	CASSRETGREQYF
TRBV10-2	CASSPGTGMNTEAFF
TRBV28	CASTTQGFYGYTF
TRBV10-2	CASNNLGTGNTGELFF
TRBV15	CATSRQLDAGDTQYF
TRBV30	CAWTPLGKETQYF
TRBV6-5	CASSPSGNTIYF
TRBV27	CASSSGLAGGTHEQYF
TRBV27	CASSLNEVTGELFF
TRBV19	CASSIVFPLPGTDTQYF
TRBV2	CASSTQGTGELFF
TRBV28	CASSFSGAKNIQYF
TRBV7-2	CASSVGTVNEQFF
TRBV30	CAWSAQIQRVKLFF
TRBV20-1	CSASQHSSGANVLTF
TRBV7-2	CASSLEPGLNTQYF
TRBV30	CAWSVPRGVDYEQYF
TRBV5-1	CASSPGQGEQFF
TRBV27	CASSFLAATDTQYF
TRBV5-6	CASSLADTQYF
TRBV4-2	CASSQDHSQTIYGYTF
TRBV12-3/TRBV12-4	CAAWRRENTEAFF
TRBV7-2	CASNPGQGFNEQFF
TRBV11-2	CASSPSTDTQYF
TRBV7-2	CASSLAGPASGWNF
TRBV27	CASSRFSTDTQYF
TRBV12-3/TRBV12-4	CASSLRETQYF
TRBV6-5	CASSRDRNNSPLHF
TRBV28	CASSLHMRLADSYEQYF
TRBV9	CASSPRGGAASPEQYF
TRBV5-1	CASSSRPENTEAFF
TRBV10-1	CASSERQVDYGYTF
TRBV7-9	CASSPTTGTAYGYTF
TRBV6-1	CASSDVGTGSYEQYF